This T cell receptor beta chain was recovered during a study of blood T cell repertoires in COVID-19. The length of the CDR3 is 16 residues. Germline lookup yields CDR1 SGDLS and CDR2 YYNGEE. V lost 3 bases and J lost 4; bases outside the gene matches: 10. In the authors' methods: Amplification of reference gene primers was used by the study to estimate nucleated cell counts. TCRdb's table, derived via immunoSEQ multiplex PCR, lists solely in-frame clones and lacks some. The V and J calls and clone size come from that table; D and trimming were worked out from the DNA. The table records some 270,000 clones, almost 90% of them present only once.

J is TRBJ1-1 and V is TRBV9, with 9 bases lining up with TRBD1. Sequenced: peripheral blood. The clonotype comes from a woman aged 55-70 years with COVID-19, enrolled during active disease. The CDR3 loop reads CASSATGGQGGTEAFF. CDR3 DNA: TGTGCCAGCAGCGCGACAGGGGGACAAGGAGGCACTGAAGCTTTCTTT.